This passage covers 30 T cell receptor beta chains from one sample sequenced in a study of shared clonotypes between healthy human individuals. Here immunoSEQ multiplex PCR was the method, and the copy in TCRdb shows in-frame clones only, minus some. This table holds about 1.5 million clones, 98% found once. Material for sequencing was naive CD4+ T cells sorted from blood. Stated subset: CD45RA+ positively selected. Every receptor here comes from a man aged 25-45 years in good health.

This clone was detected once. The genes are TRBV7-8 and TRBJ2-7, with 8 bases identical to TRBD2. CDR3 length equals 17 residues. From germline, CDR1 is SGHVS and CDR2 FQNEAQ. After removal of 1 base from V and 4 bases from J, the junction contained 12 bases not matched to a gene. The CDR3 protein is CASSLEARVAGLYEQYF. The CDR3 bases are TGTGCCAGCAGCTTAGAAGCCCGCGTAGCGGGATTGTACGAGCAGTACTTC.

The chain couples TRBV7-9 to TRBJ1-4, with no clear D. This CDR3 spans 12 amino acids. Trimming took off 6 bases at V and 4 bases at J, with 6 bases between the two ends. In germline, CDR1 is SEHNR, CDR2 FQNEAQ (reference sequence). CDR3 nucleotides: TGTGCCAGCAGTTACAATAATGAAAAACTGTTTTTT. It encodes CASSYNNEKLFF. Together with reference TRBV7-9 and TRBJ1-4, the CDR3 gives the full variable domain: DTGVSQNPRHKITKRGQNVTFRCDPISEHNRLYWYRQTLGQGPEFLTYFQNEAQLEKSRLLSDRFSAERPKGSFSTLEIQRTEQGDSAMYLCASSYNNEKLFFGSGTQLSVL.

About this clone itself: Other DNA sequences in the same sample also yield this CDR3. This chain joins TRBV7-3 and TRBJ2-3; D ambiguous. The CDR3 has 12 residues. Germline V gene sequence: CDR1 SGHTA, CDR2 FQGTGA. Trimming cost V 4 bases and J 2 bases, with 4 bases left between them. CDR3 residues: CASSSLTDTQYF. As DNA, the CDR3 is TGTGCCAGCAGCTCTCTCACAGATACGCAGTATTTT.

This clone was seen a single time. As DNA, the CDR3 is TGTGCCAGCAGTTATACGATGGGTTGGGATCAGCCCCAGCATTTT. This codes for CASSYTMGWDQPQHF. This sequence joins TRBV6-5 and TRBJ1-5; D is uncertain. This CDR3 comprises 15 residues. The V gene's germline CDR1 is MNHEY and CDR2 SVGAGI. The V and J ends lost 3 bases and 5 bases respectively, with 14 bases between them.

The V and J genes are TRBV7-9 and TRBJ2-1, with 8 positions matching TRBD1. Unmatched junction bases numbered 5, after V lost 4 bases and J lost 6 bases. The CDR3 contains 14 residues. Germline V gene data show CDR1 as SEHNR and CDR2 as FQNEAQ (reference sequence). CDR3 sequence reads: CASSSRGLVNEQFF. In DNA, the CDR3 is TGTGCCAGCAGCTCCAGGGGGCTCGTCAATGAGCAGTTCTTC.

The J gene is TRBJ1-5, the V gene TRBV28; possibly TRBD1 for D (5 bases). The CDR3 loop spans 12 amino acids. Germline V gene lookup returns CDR1 MDHEN and CDR2 SYDVKM. Trimming took off 8 bases at V and 5 bases at J, with 10 bases between the two ends. The CDR3 DNA reads TGTGCCAGCGGCTGGGGCGATCAGCCCCAGCATTTT. This encodes CASGWGDQPQHF.

The gene calls are TRBV25-1 and TRBJ2-2; 10 nucleotides agree with TRBD1. With 4 bases clipped from V and 5 bases from J, the junction kept 7 bases outside the gene matches. CDR3 length equals 16 residues. Germline V gene data show CDR1 as MGHDK and CDR2 as SYGVNS. The DNA of the CDR3 is TGTGCCAGCAGTGCAGACAGGGGGCGTATTACCGGGGAGCTGTTTTTT. Amino acid sequence: CASSADRGRITGELFF.

The V gene is TRBV19, the J gene TRBJ2-7, with D unclear. The germline V gene has CDR1 LNHDA and CDR2 SQIVND (reference sequence). The germline V and J ends were trimmed by 6 bases and 2 bases, with 8 bases remaining between them. The CDR3 length is 12 residues. CDR3: CASSHGTYEQYF. CDR3 in DNA: TGTGCCAGTAGCCACGGAACCTACGAGCAGTACTTC. The full variable domain, its missing parts supplied by reference TRBV19 and TRBJ2-7, is DGGITQSPKYLFRKEGQNVTLSCEQNLNHDAMYWYRQDPGQGLRLIYYSQIVNDFQKGDIAEGYSVSREKKESFPLTVTSAQKNPTAFYLCASSHGTYEQYFGPGTRLTVT.

The rearrangement links TRBV19 to TRBJ2-6; D is perhaps TRBD2 (6 bases). The length of the CDR3 is 19 residues. V lost 5 bases, J lost 0 bases, and 20 bases lay in between. The germline V gene has CDR1 LNHDA and CDR2 SQIVND (reference sequence). The CDR3, as DNA: TGTGCCAGTAGTGTCACGACGGCTCGAGCGGGCTCTGGGGCCAACGTCCTGACTTTC. The encoded protein is CASSVTTARAGSGANVLTF.

V gene TRBV9 combines with J gene TRBJ2-5; 10 bases match TRBD1. The CDR3 spans 18 residues. From germline, CDR1 is SGDLS and CDR2 YYNGEE. The J segment lost 4 bases and the V segment lost 2 bases, leaving 14 bases of the junction unmatched. In DNA, the CDR3 is TGTGCCAGCAGCGTTCTCCCCTCGGGACAGGGGATCAGAGAGACCCAGTACTTC. Translating gives CASSVLPSGQGIRETQYF.

The chain recombines TRBV11-2 with TRBJ1-3, with TRBD1 matching over 7 bases. The CDR3 totals 14 residues. V was pared by 6 bases and J by 1 base, with 3 bases of the junction left unmatched. Germline assignment: CDR1 SGHAT and CDR2 FQNNGV. The CDR3 loop is CASRTDRSGNTIYF. DNA of the CDR3: TGTGCCAGCAGAACGGACAGGTCTGGAAACACCATATATTTT.

The rearrangement links TRBV18 to TRBJ2-1; 9 bases fit TRBD1. The CDR3 sequence is 16 residues long. V lost 0 bases to trimming and J lost 9 bases; unmatched junction nucleotides: 9. CDR1 and CDR2 from the germline V gene are KGHSH and LQKENI. CDR3 DNA sequence: TGTGCCAGCTCACCACCAGGGACAGGGTATGGCGGTGAGCAGTTCTTC. Its protein is CASSPPGTGYGGEQFF.

Notes on this clone: The same CDR3 is also encoded by other DNA sequences in this sample. The V gene is TRBV4-1, the J gene TRBJ2-1, with TRBD2 matching 11 bases. The CDR3 is made up of 14 amino acids. Germline V lookup: CDR1 MGHRA, CDR2 YSYEKL. V shed 5 bases and J 7 bases; nucleotides not matched to a gene: 4. The CDR3 reads CASSLAGGPNEQFF. For the CDR3, the DNA is TGCGCCAGCAGCTTAGCGGGAGGGCCGAATGAGCAGTTCTTC.

V gene TRBV11-2 combines with J gene TRBJ1-2; D not resolved. The V and J ends lost 0 bases and 3 bases respectively, with 5 bases between them. CDR3 length: 13 residues. CDR1 SGHAT and CDR2 FQNNGV come from the germline V gene. DNA for the CDR3: TGTGCCAGCAGCTTAGAGGGTTACTATGGCTACACCTTC. This sequence encodes CASSLEGYYGYTF.

V is TRBV5-5 and J is TRBJ2-3, with 7 nucleotides matching TRBD2. J gave up 1 base and V 4 bases, and 6 bases lay outside the gene matches. The germline gives CDR1 SGHKS, CDR2 YYEKEE (reference sequence). This CDR3 comprises 15 residues. CDR3 DNA: TGTGCCAGCAGCCGGACTAGTTTTGGCACAGATACGCAGTATTTT. This sequence encodes CASSRTSFGTDTQYF.

The rearrangement links TRBV29-1 to TRBJ1-4; 9 nucleotides line up with TRBD1. The CDR3 has 14 residues. The ends lost 6 bases at V and 4 bases at J; junction bases unmatched: 6. Germline CDR1 and CDR2: SQVTM and ANQGSEA. The CDR3 sequence: CSVSGTGFNEKLFF. CDR3 DNA sequence: TGCAGCGTCTCAGGGACAGGGTTTAATGAAAAACTGTTTTTT.

V and J are TRBV30 and TRBJ1-3; tentative D call: TRBD1 (6 bases). The length of the CDR3 is 17 residues. The V gene lost 2 bases and the J gene lost 0 bases, with 17 bases spanning the gap. The germline V gene has CDR1 GTSNPN and CDR2 SVGIG (reference sequence). The CDR3 bases are TGTGCCTGGAGTTCAAACTCTGGACAGCGCTCTGGAAACACCATATATTTT. Protein: CAWSSNSGQRSGNTIYF. Variable domain in full (rest from reference TRBV30 and TRBJ1-3): SQTIHQWPATLVQPVGSPLSLECTVEGTSNPNLYWYRQAAGRGLQLLFYSVGIGQISSEVPQNLSASRPQDRQFILSSKKLLLSDSGFYLCAWSSNSGQRSGNTIYFGEGSWLTVV.

The V gene is TRBV20-1, the J gene TRBJ2-7; weak D call: TRBD1 (5 bases). CDR1 and CDR2 (germline): DFQATT, SNEGSKA (reference sequence). This CDR3 contains 9 residues. CDR3 DNA: TGCGGGGCAGGCGACGAGCAGTACTTC. Translation: CGAGDEQYF.

CDR3 sequence (DNA): TGTGCCAGCAGCCCAAGGGAGGGAACTGAAGCTTTCTTT. Its translation is CASSPREGTEAFF. This rearrangement joins TRBV9 to TRBJ1-1; D gene ambiguous. Trimming stripped 4 bases from V and 5 bases from J, with 12 bases between. This CDR3 is built from 13 residues. CDR1 and CDR2 (germline): SGDLS, YYNGEE.

In this sample, this clone turned up a few times. The sample carries other DNA sequences with the same CDR3. The chain employs TRBV9 and TRBJ1-1; unclear D gene. This CDR3 has 13 residues. The germline CDR1 and CDR2 sequences are SGDLS and YYNGEE. The ends were cut back, 0 bases at V and 1 base at J, with 4 bases in the middle. The CDR3 DNA follows: TGTGCCAGCAGCGTAGCCCCGAACACTGAAGCTTTCTTT. It encodes CASSVAPNTEAFF.

This sequence joins TRBV7-2 and TRBJ2-7, with TRBD2 matching 7 bases. The CDR3 totals 17 residues. The V gene's germline CDR1 is SGHTA and CDR2 FQGNSA. V gave up 5 bases and J gave up 0 bases; unmatched junction bases: 13. This chain's CDR3 is CASSARLAGGTSYEQYF. The DNA of the CDR3 is TGTGCCAGCAGCGCTAGGTTAGCGGGCGGAACCTCCTACGAGCAGTACTTC.

The CDR3 DNA sequence: TGTGCCAGCAGGACCGACAGGTACGAGCAGTACTTC. It is translated as CASRTDRYEQYF. The J gene is TRBJ2-7, the V gene TRBV6-4; D may be TRBD1 (6 bases). CDR3 length equals 12 residues. V was cut by 6 bases and J by 4 bases, with 10 bases left in between. Germline CDR1 is MRHNA and CDR2 is SNTAGT.

On this clone itself: The same CDR3 can be traced to other DNA sequences in this sample. The chain uses TRBV9 and TRBJ2-1; no clear D. This CDR3 contains 13 residues. Germline CDR1 and CDR2: SGDLS and YYNGEE. V lost 2 bases to trimming and J lost 5 bases, with 8 bases between them. The CDR3 is CASSVVGNNEQFF. The CDR3 DNA reads as TGTGCCAGCAGCGTCGTAGGTAACAATGAGCAGTTCTTC.

The chain is built from TRBV7-9 and TRBJ1-3; D is uncertain. Trimming stripped 11 bases from V and 8 bases from J, with 19 bases between. Looked up from germline, CDR1 is SEHNR and CDR2 is FQNEAQ (reference sequence). The CDR3 consists of 13 residues. DNA of the CDR3: TGTGCCGTTTCGACCGAGCGCGGGGACACCATATATTTT. Translation gives CAVSTERGDTIYF.

The V call is TRBV6-6, the J call TRBJ2-5; D uncertain. This CDR3 contains 13 residues. Germline V gene lookup returns CDR1 MNHNY and CDR2 SVGAGI (reference sequence). Trimming cost V 5 bases and J 5 bases, with 12 bases left between them. The CDR3 DNA reads TGTGCCAGCAGTCTAGGGCTGAGCGAGACCCAGTACTTC. Translating it yields CASSLGLSETQYF.

The chain links TRBV6-1 to TRBJ2-2; possible D gene TRBD2, 6 bases. Germline V CDR1 and CDR2: MNHNS, SASEGT. The CDR3 is made up of 16 amino acids. V dropped 4 bases and J dropped 6 bases, with 18 bases sitting between them. The chain's CDR3 is CASSVGGLTRPGELFF. The CDR3 DNA is TGTGCCAGCAGTGTGGGAGGTCTTACCCGCCCCGGGGAGCTGTTTTTT.

The chain combines TRBV18 with TRBJ1-2; D might be TRBD1 (5 bases). The CDR3 has 17 amino acids. Trimming pared 3 bases from V and 7 bases from J, leaving 24 bases between. Germline CDR1 KGHSH, CDR2 LQKENI. CDR3 in DNA: TGTGCCAGCTCACCTCCCGGAGGGGCCCGCTTCTCCGGTGGCTACACCTTC. Translating gives CASSPPGGARFSGGYTF. The variable domain in full, with the rest retrieved from reference TRBV18 and TRBJ1-2, is NAGVMQNPRHLVRRRGQEARLRCSPMKGHSHVYWYRQLPEEGLKFMVYLQKENIIDESGMPKERFSAEFPKEGPSILRIQQVVRGDSAAYFCASSPPGGARFSGGYTFGSGTRLTVV.

This chain connects TRBV7-9 to TRBJ2-2; D is unclear. V shed 5 bases and J shed 7 bases, with 11 bases lying between them. Germline V CDR1 and CDR2: SEHNR, FQNEAQ (reference sequence). This CDR3 has 13 amino acids. CDR3 DNA sequence: TGTGCCAGCAGCAAAAATAGCTTCGGGGAGCTGTTTTTT. As protein: CASSKNSFGELFF.

The chain uses TRBV2 and TRBJ2-3, with D possibly matching TRBD2 (5 bases). The CDR3 consists of 15 residues. V lost 7 bases, J lost 2 bases, and 16 bases lay in between. The germline V gene has CDR1 SNHLY and CDR2 FYNNEI. CDR3 loop: CASITPGTYTDTQYF. CDR3 nucleotide sequence: TGTGCCAGCATAACGCCGGGAACATACACAGATACGCAGTATTTT.

This chain joins TRBV7-8 and TRBJ2-1; 7 nucleotides agree with TRBD1. The CDR3 totals 18 residues. V was clipped by 1 base and J by 3 bases; unmatched bases: 12. Germline assignment: CDR1 SGHVS and CDR2 FQNEAQ. The CDR3 loop reads CASSLGPYRGSSYNEQFF. In DNA, the CDR3 is TGTGCCAGCAGCTTAGGTCCTTACAGGGGATCAAGCTACAATGAGCAGTTCTTC.